These 23 T cell receptor beta chains were sequenced from one sample in a study of control samples from healthy donors and cancer patients. Sequencing used immunoSEQ multiplex PCR; TCRdb keeps in-frame clones, though not all of them. The sample consists of roughly 190,000 clones, 91% of them appearing once. The sample was blood. The receptor set was obtained from a woman between 25 and 40 years old in good health.

As regards this clone: This same CDR3 is encoded by further DNA sequences in the sample. The V gene is TRBV4-1, the J gene TRBJ2-1; the D is unclear. The CDR3 runs to 11 residues. Germline V gene data show CDR1 as MGHRA and CDR2 as YSYEKL. Trimming stripped 3 bases from V and 4 bases from J, with 1 base between. CDR3 sequence reads: CASSHYNEQFF. The CDR3 DNA is TGCGCCAGCAGCCATTACAATGAGCAGTTCTTC.

The J gene is TRBJ2-2, the V gene TRBV29-1; TRBD1 or TRBD2 may be the D gene (5 bases each). The CDR3 sequence is 12 residues long. Looked up from germline, CDR1 is SQVTM and CDR2 is ANQGSEA. V lost 6 bases and J 1 base, leaving 6 bases between the germline ends. The CDR3 DNA is TGCAGCGTGGGACGGAACACCGGGGAGCTGTTTTTT. Translating it yields CSVGRNTGELFF.

The J gene is TRBJ2-5, the V gene TRBV13; 9 bases match TRBD2. The CDR3 has 16 amino acids. Germline V CDR1 and CDR2: PRHDT, FYEKMQ (reference sequence). V shed 2 bases and J 4 bases; nucleotides not matched to a gene: 8. Here the CDR3 reads CASSLTSGGPGETQYF. In DNA, the CDR3 is TGTGCCAGCAGCTTAACCAGCGGGGGGCCGGGAGAGACCCAGTACTTC.

This clone has only one observation. V and J are TRBV28 and TRBJ1-5; 7 bases map to TRBD1. The germline gives CDR1 MDHEN, CDR2 SYDVKM. There are 15 residues in the CDR3. J was trimmed by 0 bases and V by 6 bases; bases with no gene match: 5. The CDR3 bases are TGTGCCAGCAGCCCCGGGACAGATAGCAATCAGCCCCAGCATTTT. It encodes CASSPGTDSNQPQHF.

As to this clone: This sample includes further DNA sequences coding for the same CDR3. The chain links TRBV7-9 to TRBJ1-2; no clear D. The germline CDR1 and CDR2 sequences are SEHNR and FQNEAQ (reference sequence). Trimming shortened V by 1 base and J by 0 bases, and 6 bases separated the two germline ends. CDR3 length equals 14 residues. CDR3 nucleotide sequence: TGTGCCAGCAGCTTAGGGGGTGCTAACTATGGCTACACCTTC. As protein: CASSLGGANYGYTF.

The chain employs TRBV9 and TRBJ1-4; 9 bases are shared with TRBD1. The CDR3 is made up of 13 amino acids. V was clipped by 5 bases and J by 7 bases; unmatched bases: 3. Per germline, CDR1 SGDLS and CDR2 YYNGEE. This CDR3 reads CASSRDRVEKLFF. The CDR3 DNA reads as TGTGCCAGCAGTCGGGACAGGGTTGAAAAACTGTTTTTT.

The genes are TRBV6-5 and TRBJ2-7, with D unresolved. CDR1 and CDR2 (germline): MNHEY, SVGAGI. CDR3 length: 12 residues. V was pared by 2 bases and J by 4 bases, with 6 bases between. CDR3 sequence reads: CASSYPPYEQYF. CDR3 nucleotide sequence: TGTGCCAGCAGTTACCCCCCATACGAGCAGTACTTC.

The V gene is TRBV4-2, the J gene TRBJ2-5; TRBD1 matches 12 bases. V trimming: 4 bases; J trimming: 5 bases; junction bases outside the gene matches: 5. The CDR3 has 15 amino acids. Germline values: CDR1 LGHNA, CDR2 YNFKEQ. CDR3 amino acids: CASSRDRGRAETQYF. The DNA of the CDR3 is TGTGCCAGCAGCCGGGACAGGGGGCGGGCGGAGACCCAGTACTTC.

V is TRBV10-2 and J is TRBJ1-5, with 7 bases lining up with TRBD1. The germline gives CDR1 WSHSY, CDR2 SAAADI. The CDR3 runs 13 residues. Trimming at V came to 4 bases and at J to 5 bases, leaving 2 bases not matched to a gene. CDR3 DNA sequence: TGCGCCAGCAGTGGACAGGGATATCAGCCCCAGCATTTT. Its protein product is CASSGQGYQPQHF.

CDR3 nucleotides: TGCGCCAGCAGCTTGAACAGGAACTCCAATTCACCCCTCCACTTT. It translates to CASSLNRNSNSPLHF. V gene TRBV5-1 combines with J gene TRBJ1-6, with a tentative D call TRBD1 (5 bases). The V gene lost 1 base and the J gene lost 7 bases, with 12 bases spanning the gap. The germline CDR1 and CDR2 sequences are SGHRS and YFSETQ. The length of the CDR3 is 15 residues.

V is TRBV3-1 (or the pseudogene TRBV3-2) and J is TRBJ1-4; perhaps TRBD1 as D (5 bases). V dropped 4 bases and J dropped 5 bases, with 8 bases sitting between them. CDR3 size: 13 residues. Germline V gene data show CDR1 as LGHDT and CDR2 as YNNKEL (reference sequence). CDR3 loop: CASSRRQNEKLFF. CDR3 nucleotides: TGTGCCAGCAGCCGACGACAGAATGAAAAACTGTTTTTT.

This clone was seen a single time. This rearrangement joins TRBV18 to TRBJ1-1; possibly TRBD1 for D (5 bases). The germline V and J ends were trimmed by 3 bases and 1 base, with 12 bases remaining between them. CDR1 KGHSH and CDR2 LQKENI come from the germline V gene. The CDR3 runs to 15 residues. This CDR3 is CASSPVLGGNTEAFF. As DNA, the CDR3 is TGTGCCAGCTCACCTGTATTGGGGGGGAACACTGAAGCTTTCTTT.

This rearrangement joins TRBV7-9 to TRBJ2-5, with TRBD2 matching 15 bases. Germline CDR1 SEHNR, CDR2 FQNEAQ (reference sequence). With V trimmed by 10 bases and J by 4 bases, 4 bases remained unmatched. The CDR3 runs to 14 residues. The CDR3 reads CATRTSGGAETQYF. CDR3 sequence (DNA): TGTGCCACCAGGACTAGCGGGGGGGCAGAGACCCAGTACTTC.

The chain links TRBV5-4 to TRBJ2-5, with D tentatively TRBD1 (5 bases). Germline lookup yields CDR1 SGHNT and CDR2 YYREEE (reference sequence). The CDR3 extends over 15 amino acids. V was trimmed by 1 base and J by 1 base, leaving 11 bases between them. The CDR3 bases are TGTGCCAGCAGCTTGATCCCAGGGTCCCAAGAGACCCAGTACTTC. It specifies CASSLIPGSQETQYF. Using reference TRBV5-4 and TRBJ2-5 for the parts outside the CDR3, the full variable domain is ETGVTQSPTHLIKTRGQQVTLRCSSQSGHNTVSWYQQALGQGPQFIFQYYREEENGRGNFPPRFSGLQFPNYSSELNVNALELDDSALYLCASSLIPGSQETQYFGPGTRLLVL.

This clone is a singleton in its sample. This rearrangement joins TRBV2 to TRBJ2-6, with a tentative D call TRBD2 (5 bases). The V end lost 4 bases, the J end lost 0 bases, and 7 bases lay between the germline ends. The CDR3 loop spans 15 amino acids. In germline, CDR1 is SNHLY, CDR2 FYNNEI. The CDR3, as DNA: TGTGCCAGCAGTGGAGAGGGCTCTGGGGCCAACGTCCTGACTTTC. It translates to CASSGEGSGANVLTF.

The chain employs TRBV27 and TRBJ2-3; 13 bases line up with TRBD2. In germline, CDR1 is MNHEY, CDR2 SMNVEV (reference sequence). The V gene end was trimmed by 5 bases and the J gene end by 4 bases; junction bases not matched to a gene: 6. The CDR3 is 16 amino acids. In nucleotides, the CDR3 is TGTGCCAGCAGTCCCCGGACTAGCGGGGGCGCAGATACGCAGTATTTT. Its translation is CASSPRTSGGADTQYF.

The rearrangement joins TRBV19 to TRBJ2-2; 10 positions agree with TRBD2. The length of the CDR3 is 16 residues. After removal of 4 bases from V and 4 bases from J, the junction contained 6 bases not matched to a gene. Germline assignment: CDR1 LNHDA and CDR2 SQIVND (reference sequence). This CDR3 reads CASSTGGTSVTGELFF. The DNA for the CDR3 is TGTGCCAGTAGTACAGGGGGGACTAGCGTCACCGGGGAGCTGTTTTTT.

The genes are TRBV7-9 and TRBJ1-1; no firm D call. The germline CDR1 and CDR2 sequences are SEHNR and FQNEAQ (reference sequence). CDR3 length: 17 residues. V lost 3 bases and J lost 1, with 18 bases in between. CDR3 amino acids: CASSFPASRPSNTEAFF. DNA of the CDR3: TGTGCCAGCAGCTTTCCCGCATCCAGGCCCTCGAACACTGAAGCTTTCTTT.

This chain uses TRBV7-9 with TRBJ1-3; no clear D gene. This CDR3 contains 11 residues. Germline values: CDR1 SEHNR, CDR2 FQNEAQ (reference sequence). V lost 3 bases to trimming and J lost 3 bases, with 0 bases between them. Here the CDR3 reads CASSFGNTIYF. The DNA of the CDR3 is TGTGCCAGCAGCTTTGGAAACACCATATATTTT.

The chain links TRBV11-3 to TRBJ1-1; D not resolved. Germline V lookup: CDR1 SGHNT, CDR2 YENEEA. V gave up 1 base and J gave up 1 base, with 13 bases separating them. The CDR3 has 16 amino acids. As DNA, the CDR3 is TGTGCCAGCAGCTTAGTCTTTTGGCGGGGGAACACTGAAGCTTTCTTT. It codes for CASSLVFWRGNTEAFF.

About this clone itself: Other DNA sequences from this sample encode an identical CDR3 as well. V is TRBV27 and J is TRBJ1-5; D uncertain. The germline gives CDR1 MNHEY, CDR2 SMNVEV (reference sequence). CDR3 length equals 13 residues. Trimming stripped 3 bases from V and 1 base from J, with 4 bases between. CDR3 nucleotide sequence: TGTGCCAGCAGTTTTCAGAGCAATCAGCCCCAGCATTTT. Its translation is CASSFQSNQPQHF.

About this clone itself: Other DNA sequences in the same sample also yield this CDR3. The chain recombines TRBV18 with TRBJ1-1; D gene unclear. The germline V and J ends were trimmed by 2 bases and 1 base, with 5 bases remaining between them. In germline, CDR1 is KGHSH, CDR2 LQKENI. This CDR3 region has 13 residues. The CDR3, as DNA: TGTGCCAGCTCACCATCAGGGAACACTGAAGCTTTCTTT. This gives the protein CASSPSGNTEAFF.

The V call is TRBV4-1, the J call TRBJ2-2; the D gene is possibly TRBD1 (6 bases). V lost 0 bases and J 9 bases, leaving 17 bases between the germline ends. Germline V gene sequence: CDR1 MGHRA, CDR2 YSYEKL. The CDR3 is 16 amino acids. DNA of the CDR3: TGCGCCAGCAGCCAAGAAAGTTCAGGGGTCGGTAGGGAGCTGTTTTTT. Translation gives CASSQESSGVGRELFF.